This T cell receptor (beta chain) was recovered during a study of blood T cell repertoires in COVID-19. As to this clone: Other DNA sequences in the same sample also yield this CDR3.

This CDR3 spans 12 amino acids. CDR1 and CDR2 (germline): SGHDT, YYEEEE. V was shortened by 1 base and J by 3 bases, with 5 bases between the two germline ends. The table came from immunoSEQ multiplex PCR; TCRdb's copy has only in-frame clones and leaves some out. The sample carries roughly 30,000 clones, approximately 91% recorded once. The sequencing input was peripheral blood. The rearrangement links TRBV5-6 to TRBJ2-7; D remains unclear. The receptor was isolated from a man between 60 and 75 years old with acute or convalescent COVID-19. CDR3 sequence reads: CASSLYSYEQYF. The CDR3 DNA follows: TGTGCCAGCAGCTTGTACAGCTACGAGCAGTACTTC. Combining the CDR3 with reference TRBV5-6 and TRBJ2-7 gives the whole variable domain DAGVTQSPTHLIKTRGQQVTLRCSPKSGHDTVSWYQQALGQGPQFIFQYYEEEERQRGNFPDRFSGHQFPNYSSELNVNALLLGDSALYLCASSLYSYEQYFGPGTRLTVT.